This entry describes one T cell receptor (beta chain). Per germline, CDR1 LGHNA and CDR2 YSLEER. This CDR3 spans 15 amino acids. Trimming removed 4 bases at V and 0 bases at J, with 11 bases between. The data are from a study of CD8+ T cells in alopecia areata. Treatment noted: oral pan-JAK inhibitor, 5-10 mg twice daily. The sequencing template was cDNA reverse transcribed from extracted RNA. Some clones are missing from TCRdb's copy, which holds only in-frame ones; the method was immunoSEQ multiplex PCR. The sample has about 110,000 clones, 84% seen once. The V gene is TRBV4-3, the J gene TRBJ2-3; D may be TRBD2 (6 bases). This clonotype was obtained from a human donor with alopecia areata. Sequenced material: CD8+ T cells sorted from blood, taken at week 24, from a patient treated with tofacitinib. CDR3 in DNA: TGCGCCAGCAGCCCGTTAGCGGATAGCACAGATACGCAGTATTTT. This encodes CASSPLADSTDTQYF.